This TCR beta chain was profiled in a study of T cell responses to AZD1222 COVID-19 vaccine. Libraries were prepared by immunoSEQ multiplex PCR; TCRdb keeps only in-frame clonotypes and omits some of them. Among approximately 81,000 clones listed, roughly 80% were seen once. V lost 0 bases and J lost 4, with 13 bases in between. Germline assignment: CDR1 SGHKS and CDR2 YYEKEE (reference sequence). The CDR3 length is 16 residues. The receptor comes from an adult who received the AZD1222 COVID-19 vaccine. The chain links TRBV5-5 to TRBJ1-4, with TRBD1 as a possible D gene (5 bases). The sample here was peripheral blood, taken 28 days after the second AZD1222 dose. CDR3 sequence reads: CASSLDPGLGNEKLFF. CDR3 coding DNA: TGTGCCAGCAGCTTGGACCCAGGGCTCGGTAATGAAAAACTGTTTTTT.